This T cell receptor beta chain comes out of a study of response to subunit inactivated influenza vaccine (dated by TCRdb to the late 2010s). Regarding the study in general: The study used deep quantitative T cell receptor repertoire profiling to track responses to a trivalent subunit inactivated influenza vaccine.

Library preparation used RT-PCR. The data were produced on an Illumina HiSeq 2500. TCRdb reanalyzed the raw reads on its own, using fastp at Q25 for trimming and MiXCR for clone calling, and kept in-frame beta chains. For every CDR3 protein sequence, its rows merge into one entry that carries the most common genes and DNA. Here the sample has roughly 790,000 distinct CDR3 sequences; 20% to 25% occur a single time. The leading ten clones occupy roughly 10% of the sample. Points on this clonotype: Its target antigen remains unknown. The sample holds no much larger clone one base away, and base qualities are not on file.

There are 17 amino acids in the CDR3, from cysteine to phenylalanine inclusive. The sequence is cut down to CDR3 DNA, 51 bases in frame from base 1. Compared with germline, V lacks 8 bases and J lacks 0 bases; bases without a gene match: 12. Study-level results and caveats: The authors suggested that each seasonal influenza vaccination may recruit only a limited number of new T cells.

The receptor's source is a man aged 45-60 years who received an inactivated influenza vaccine. Donor details come from another sample of the same person, matched by shared clones. This chain joins TRBV12-3 or TRBV12-4 to TRBJ2-1; 8 bases in the junction line up with TRBD1. This specimen consisted of PBMCs from blood, obtained roughly 5 days after vaccination. The CDR3 in this case is CASGDRGLFSSYNEQFF. The sequence in DNA is TGTGCCAGCGGCGACAGGGGCCTCTTTAGCTCCTACAATGAGCAGTTCTTC.